Listed below are T cell receptor beta chains from one sample, sequenced in a study of blood T cell repertoires in COVID-19. Method: immunoSEQ multiplex PCR; TCRdb's copy keeps in-frame clones and lacks some. This repertoire shows 200,000 to 250,000 clones, around 86% found once; its top ten account for around 3.8%. Sample: PBMCs or T cells enriched from blood (not recorded which). The origin of the receptors is a woman aged 40-49 years with acute COVID-19. Both conserved end residues are part of each CDR3. The D gene is left open where the match is weak. Size is omitted from some rows. Given values are once, few, many or a class for expanded clones.

TRBJ1-1 | TRBD1 | NA | TRBV11-2 | TGTGCCAGCAGCTTAGACGGACAGGGCGGCGCTTTCTTT | CASSLDGQGGAFF
TRBJ2-6 | NA | NA | TRBV12-3/TRBV12-4 | TGTGCCAGCACCAACTCTGGGGCCAACGTCCTGACTTTC | CASTNSGANVLTF
TRBJ2-7 | NA | NA | TRBV5-4 | TGTGCCAGCAGCTTAGCGATGGGGGGCTACGAGCAGTACTTC | CASSLAMGGYEQYF
TRBJ1-2 | NA | once | TRBV15 | TGTGCCACCAGATCCCTGCATAGTAGTTATAGCTATGGCTACACCTTC | CATRSLHSSYSYGYTF
TRBJ1-2 | TRBD1 | NA | TRBV9 | TGTGCCAGCAGCGTAGAGGCCGGGACAGGGGGGTATGGCTACACCTTC | CASSVEAGTGGYGYTF
TRBJ1-1 | NA | NA | TRBV25-1 | TGTGCCAGCAGTGGCAACACTCAGGGTTGGACTGAAGCTTTCTTT | CASSGNTQGWTEAFF
TRBJ2-3 | NA | NA | TRBV5-1 | TGCGCCAGCAGCTTGGAGGCGGGCGCAGATACGCAGTATTTT | CASSLEAGADTQYF
TRBJ1-2 | TRBD1 | NA | TRBV9 | TGTGCCAGCAGCGTCACTACTTTCCCGGGACAGGGAGAGAATGGCTACACCTTC | CASSVTTFPGQGENGYTF
TRBJ1-1 | TRBD1 | NA | TRBV5-6 | TGTGCCAGCAGCTTCACCGGGACAGGGGGCCGTATAGGGGCTTTCTTT | CASSFTGTGGRIGAFF
TRBJ1-5 | NA | NA | TRBV7-8 | TGTGCCAGCAGCTTAAGGTTTGCGCGGGATAGCAATCAGCCCCAGCATTTT | CASSLRFARDSNQPQHF
TRBJ1-1 | NA | NA | TRBV9 | TGTGCCAGCAGCGTAGAAGGGACTAACACTGAAGCTTTCTTT | CASSVEGTNTEAFF
TRBJ1-1 | NA | NA | TRBV15 | TGTGCCACCAGCAGAGTTGGTAGCACTGAAGCTTTCTTT | CATSRVGSTEAFF
TRBJ2-5 | NA | few | TRBV5-1 | TGCGCCAGCAGCTCACGGGAACAAGAGACCCAGTACTTC | CASSSREQETQYF
TRBJ1-2 | TRBD1 | few | TRBV5-6 | TGTGCCAGCAGTCGACAGGGCGACTATGGCTACACCTTC | CASSRQGDYGYTF
TRBJ1-2 | NA | NA | TRBV2 | TGTGCCAGCAGTGATAGTGGTCAGGCCGCTAACTATGGCTACACCTTC | CASSDSGQAANYGYTF
TRBJ2-3 | TRBD2 | NA | TRBV6-2/TRBV6-3 | TGTGCCAGCAGTGTATGGCGGGGGGCTTCGGATACGCAGTATTTT | CASSVWRGASDTQYF
TRBJ1-1 | TRBD1 | NA | TRBV11-1 | TGTGCCAGCAAGGACAGGGGGTTGGGGAACACTGAAGCTTTCTTT | CASKDRGLGNTEAFF
TRBJ1-1 | TRBD1 | once | TRBV25-1 | TGTGCCAGCATCCCTAGACAGGGCAAGGACACTGAAGCTTTCTTT | CASIPRQGKDTEAFF
TRBJ1-6 | NA | NA | TRBV20-1 | TGCAGTGGACGTTCAGGGTCACCCCTCCACTTT | CSGRSGSPLHF
TRBJ2-7 | NA | NA | TRBV4-3 | TGCGCCAGCAGCCAAGATCGGGGATACTACGAGCAGTACTTC | CASSQDRGYYEQYF
TRBJ1-1 | TRBD1 | NA | TRBV19 | TGTGCCAGTAGTATAGATCGGACAGGGACGAGGAAAACCAAAGCTTTCTTT | CASSIDRTGTRKTKAFF
TRBJ1-2 | NA | once | TRBV2 | TGTGCCAGCAGTGAAGCCAAAGGGGATGGCTACACCTTC | CASSEAKGDGYTF
TRBJ1-4 | TRBD1 | NA | TRBV29-1 | TGCAGCGTTTCCCCAGACAGGGGAGAAAAACTGTTTTTT | CSVSPDRGEKLFF
TRBJ2-1 | TRBD1 | NA | TRBV18 | TGTGCCAGCTCACCAAATATTCTCGGGGACAGGGTAGGCGGTGAGCAGTTCTTC | CASSPNILGDRVGGEQFF
TRBJ1-2 | TRBD1 | NA | TRBV5-4 | TGTGCCAGCAGCTGGAGTGGGACAGGGGGTTTTGGCTACACCTTC | CASSWSGTGGFGYTF
TRBJ1-4 | TRBD1 | NA | TRBV28 | TGTGCCAGCAGTCCTACAGGGGCCCCTGATGAAAAACTGTTTTTT | CASSPTGAPDEKLFF
TRBJ2-1 | NA | NA | TRBV12-1 | TGTGCCAGCAGCTTCTACCTTGGACTAAAATCTGGCAATGAGCAGTTCTTC | CASSFYLGLKSGNEQFF
TRBJ1-4 | NA | NA | TRBV5-5 | TGTGCCAGCAGCTTGGGGGCAGCCCGATCTAATGAAAAACTGTTTTTT | CASSLGAARSNEKLFF
TRBJ2-2 | NA | NA | TRBV19 | TGTGCCAGCGGGCGCAGGGGCGATAACACCGGGGAGCTGTTTTTT | CASGRRGDNTGELFF
TRBJ1-2 | TRBD1 | NA | TRBV6-6 | TGTGCCAGCAGTTATACAGGGGTATATGGCTACACCTTC | CASSYTGVYGYTF
TRBJ2-2 | NA | NA | TRBV9 | TGTGCCAGCAGCGGACGACAGGAATCCAACACCGGGGAGCTGTTTTTT | CASSGRQESNTGELFF
TRBJ1-2 | NA | once | TRBV2 | TGTGCCAGCAGTATTATAAACTATGGCTACACCTTC | CASSIINYGYTF
TRBJ1-2 | TRBD1 | NA | TRBV7-2 | TGTGCCAGCAGCTTAGGGACAGGGGCCCGTGGCTACACCTTC | CASSLGTGARGYTF
TRBJ1-1 | TRBD1 | NA | TRBV25-1 | TGTGCCAGCAGTGCTTTATATCAGGGGGCGTCCACTGAAGCTTTCTTT | CASSALYQGASTEAFF
TRBJ1-4 | NA | NA | TRBV2 | TGTGCCAGCAGGGACACCAGCTTGGCGTTTTTT | CASRDTSLAFF
TRBJ1-2 | NA | once | TRBV30 | TGTGCCTGGAGTGTGGAGACAGACTACACCTTC | CAWSVETDYTF
TRBJ2-7 | TRBD1 | NA | TRBV5-1 | TGCGCCAGCAGCCTCACGGGACAGGGGGTTGTCGAGCAGTACTTC | CASSLTGQGVVEQYF
TRBJ1-1 | NA | NA | TRBV4-2 | TGTGCCAGCAGCCAAGTGGAAGGGGGCACTGAAGCTTTCTTT | CASSQVEGGTEAFF
TRBJ2-3 | TRBD2 | NA | TRBV15 | TGTGCCACCAGCAGCGACGGGGGGGCCACAGATACGCAGTATTTT | CATSSDGGATDTQYF
TRBJ2-3 | NA | NA | TRBV18 | TGTGCCAGCTCACCACATCGGCTGATGCGGGGCCTAAACACAGATACGCAGTATTTT | CASSPHRLMRGLNTDTQYF
TRBJ1-1 | NA | few | TRBV5-5 | TGTGCCAGCAGCTCACAGCCGAACACTGAAGCTTTCTTT | CASSSQPNTEAFF
TRBJ1-2 | TRBD1 | NA | TRBV6-5 | TGTGCCAGCGGGGACAGGGGGAACTATGGCTACACCTTC | CASGDRGNYGYTF
TRBJ1-6 | NA | NA | TRBV5-1 | TGCGCCAGCAGCTTGGACGCGTCTAGGAATTCACCCCTCCACTTT | CASSLDASRNSPLHF
TRBJ1-4 | NA | NA | TRBV15 | TGTGCCACGGGGTCACGGGGGGCGCAGTCTAATGAAAAACTGTTTTTT | CATGSRGAQSNEKLFF
TRBJ1-1 | TRBD1 | NA | TRBV11-2 | TGTGCCAGCAGCTCCCTCATGGGGACAGGGGTCCACACTGAAGCTTTCTTT | CASSSLMGTGVHTEAFF
TRBJ2-2 | NA | NA | TRBV19 | TGTGCCAGTAGTAGGTCTAGAACGACCGGGGAGCTGTTTTTT | CASSRSRTTGELFF
TRBJ2-3 | NA | many | TRBV6-5 | TGTGCCAGCAGTTACCACAGCAGGGGCTACACAGATACGCAGTATTTT | CASSYHSRGYTDTQYF
TRBJ1-3 | TRBD1 | NA | TRBV5-5 | TGTGCCAGCAGCCCGGAACCGGCAGGGGGTTTTGGAAACACCATATATTTT | CASSPEPAGGFGNTIYF
TRBJ1-3 | TRBD1 | few | TRBV7-8 | TGTGCCAGCAGCTTAAGGACAGGGCAGAACTCTGGAAACACCATATATTTT | CASSLRTGQNSGNTIYF
TRBJ1-4 | NA | NA | TRBV5-1 | TGCGCCAGCAGCTTGTCTGGGCAATCAGTTGAAAAACTGTTTTTT | CASSLSGQSVEKLFF
TRBJ2-3 | NA | NA | TRBV30 | TGTGCCTGGTCCGGGACAAGGCCGGCGGATACGCAGTATTTT | CAWSGTRPADTQYF